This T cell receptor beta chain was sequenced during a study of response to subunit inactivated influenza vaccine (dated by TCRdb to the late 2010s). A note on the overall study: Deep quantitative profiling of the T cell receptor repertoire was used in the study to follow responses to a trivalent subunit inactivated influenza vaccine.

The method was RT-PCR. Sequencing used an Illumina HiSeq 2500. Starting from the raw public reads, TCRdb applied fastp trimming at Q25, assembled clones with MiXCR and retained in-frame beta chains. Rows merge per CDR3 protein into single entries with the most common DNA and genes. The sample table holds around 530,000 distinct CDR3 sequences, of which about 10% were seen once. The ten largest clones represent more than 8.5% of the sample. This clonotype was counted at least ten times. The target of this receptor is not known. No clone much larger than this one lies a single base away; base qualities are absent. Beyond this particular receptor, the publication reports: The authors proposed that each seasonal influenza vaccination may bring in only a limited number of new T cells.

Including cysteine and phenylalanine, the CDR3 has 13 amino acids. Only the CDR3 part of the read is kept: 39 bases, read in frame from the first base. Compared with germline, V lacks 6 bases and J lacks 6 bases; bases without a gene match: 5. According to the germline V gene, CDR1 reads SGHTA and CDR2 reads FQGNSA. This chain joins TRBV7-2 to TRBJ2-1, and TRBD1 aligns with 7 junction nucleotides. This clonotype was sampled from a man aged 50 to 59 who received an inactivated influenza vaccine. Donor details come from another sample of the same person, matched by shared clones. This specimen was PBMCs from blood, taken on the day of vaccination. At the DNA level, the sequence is TGTGCCAGCAGGACAGGGTTTTTCAATGAGCAGTTCTTC. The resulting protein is CASRTGFFNEQFF. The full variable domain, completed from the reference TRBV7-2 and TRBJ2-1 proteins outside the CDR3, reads GAGVSQSPSNKVTEKGKDVELRCDPISGHTALYWYRQSLGQGLEFLIYFQGNSAPDKSGLPSDRFSAERTGGSVSTLTIQRTQQEDSAVYLCASRTGFFNEQFFGPGTRLTVL.